These 10 T cell receptor beta chains were sequenced from one sample in a study of glioma-infiltrating T cells after dendritic cell vaccination. Sequenced by immunoSEQ multiplex PCR; TCRdb stores in-frame clones only, minus some. The repertoire includes around 21,000 clones, 79% of them detected once, and about 37% sits in the top ten. This specimen was blood, taken before dendritic cell vaccination. These receptor sequences come from a human donor with glioblastoma.

This clone showed up just once. V gene TRBV11-2 combines with J gene TRBJ2-7, with D possibly TRBD1 on 6 matching bases. CDR1 SGHAT and CDR2 FQNNGV come from the germline V gene. This CDR3 is built from 13 residues. V lost 4 bases and J 6 bases, leaving 13 bases between the germline ends. CDR3 DNA: TGTGCCAGCAGCTCACAGGGATTCGGCGAGCAGTACTTC. Encoded protein: CASSSQGFGEQYF.

The chain has TRBV30 and TRBJ2-7; TRBD1 agrees at 8 bases. This CDR3 has 15 residues. Losses at the gene ends were 5 bases for V and 6 bases for J; bases not matched to a gene: 15. Per germline, CDR1 GTSNPN and CDR2 SVGIG (reference sequence). DNA of the CDR3: TGTGCCTGGGGGACAGGCGCCGGGAGCTGGGGCGAGCAGTACTTC. It encodes CAWGTGAGSWGEQYF.

The genes are TRBV19 and TRBJ2-6; D is unclear. Trimming removed 2 bases from V and 0 bases from J, with 8 bases in between. The CDR3 loop spans 16 amino acids. Per germline, CDR1 LNHDA and CDR2 SQIVND (reference sequence). The CDR3 spells CASSITSISGANVLTF. DNA of the CDR3: TGTGCCAGTAGTATAACTTCTATCTCTGGGGCCAACGTCCTGACTTTC.

The rearrangement joins TRBV4-2 to TRBJ2-2; 14 bases align to TRBD2. V trimming: 0 bases; J trimming: 2 bases; junction bases outside the gene matches: 5. This CDR3 is 19 amino acids long. Per the germline V gene, CDR1 is LGHNA and CDR2 is YNFKEQ. The CDR3 loop is CASSQDQTSGRANTGELFF. The CDR3 coding sequence is TGTGCCAGCAGCCAAGATCAGACTAGCGGGAGGGCCAACACCGGGGAGCTGTTTTTT.

The rearrangement uses TRBV15 and TRBJ2-1; TRBD2 aligns across 7 bases. The junction had 11 bases not matched to a gene; V was cut back by 5 bases and J by 7 bases. Germline V gene lookup returns CDR1 LNHNV and CDR2 YYDKDF (reference sequence). This CDR3 contains 15 residues. CDR3: CATSPSPGLMNEQFF. In DNA, the CDR3 is TGTGCCACCAGCCCCTCACCGGGACTAATGAATGAGCAGTTCTTC.

In the case of this clone: The limits of the CDR3 on the DNA are not certain, so only TCRdb's listed CDR3 is given. The genes are TRBV10-3 and TRBJ2-2; the D call TRBD2 from the table was never checked on the DNA. Both ends counted, the CDR3 spans 15 residues. Germline V gene sequence: CDR1 ENHRY, CDR2 SYGVKD. CDR3 sequence: CAIPVGPGDTGELFF.

This chain connects TRBV28 to TRBJ1-2, with D uncertain. V dropped 6 bases and J dropped 6 bases, with 11 bases sitting between them. The CDR3 length is 12 residues. Germline CDR1 and CDR2: MDHEN and SYDVKM. CDR3 residues: CASRWTRDGYTF. The CDR3 coding sequence is TGTGCCAGCAGATGGACTCGGGATGGCTACACCTTC.

V and J are TRBV5-1 and TRBJ2-7; 9 positions agree with TRBD2. V was pared by 2 bases and J by 6 bases, with 0 bases of the junction left unmatched. Germline CDR1 SGHRS, CDR2 YFSETQ. This CDR3 has 12 amino acids. Here the CDR3 DNA reads TGCGCCAGCAGCTTTAGCGGGGGCGAGCAGTACTTC. The encoded protein is CASSFSGGEQYF.

V is TRBV7-8 and J is TRBJ2-1, with 10 positions matching TRBD2. The CDR3 runs to 18 residues. V shed 4 bases and J 4 bases; nucleotides not matched to a gene: 13. Germline CDR1 SGHVS, CDR2 FQNEAQ. The CDR3 spells CASSWTSGQRGAYNEQFF. The CDR3 DNA sequence: TGTGCCAGCAGCTGGACTAGCGGTCAGAGGGGAGCGTACAATGAGCAGTTCTTC. The whole variable domain, filled in from reference TRBV7-8 and TRBJ2-1, reads GAGVSQSPRYKVAKRGQDVALRCDPISGHVSLFWYQQALGQGPEFLTYFQNEAQLDKSGLPSDRFFAERPEGSVSTLKIQRTQQEDSAVYLCASSWTSGQRGAYNEQFFGPGTRLTVL.

V gene TRBV2 combines with J gene TRBJ2-6, with D perhaps matching TRBD1 (5 bases). The CDR3 consists of 12 residues. Between the trimmed V and J ends, which lost 11 bases and 4 bases, there was a span of 9 bases. CDR1 SNHLY and CDR2 FYNNEI come from the germline V gene. This CDR3 is CAGRQGANVLTF. The DNA of the CDR3 is TGTGCCGGGCGACAGGGGGCCAACGTCCTGACTTTC.